The 8 T cell receptor beta chains reported below all come from one sample, sequenced in a study of human thymus T cells. The thymus was resected at corrective cardiac surgery. Using immunoSEQ multiplex PCR, the repertoire was profiled, and TCRdb retains in-frame clones only, with some absent. The sample lists about 78,000 clones; around 96% were seen once. The sample comprised thymus tissue. Receptors originate from a boy less than two years old with a congenital heart defect but otherwise immunologically healthy.

This chain links TRBV30 with TRBJ1-2; D may be TRBD1 (6 bases). Trimming pared 7 bases from V and 11 bases from J, leaving 23 bases between. The CDR3 consists of 13 residues. Germline CDR1 is GTSNPN and CDR2 is SVGIG (reference sequence). Written as DNA, the CDR3 is TGTGCCTTCCTGCGCGGGGGCGGACATAAGTACACCTTC. It yields the protein CAFLRGGGHKYTF. The full variable domain, rest sourced from reference TRBV30 and TRBJ1-2, is SQTIHQWPATLVQPVGSPLSLECTVEGTSNPNLYWYRQAAGRGLQLLFYSVGIGQISSEVPQNLSASRPQDRQFILSSKKLLLSDSGFYLCAFLRGGGHKYTFGSGTRLTVV.

The DNA of the CDR3 is TGTGCCAGCAGCCCCGGGACTAGCGGCTACGAGCAGTACTTC. It encodes CASSPGTSGYEQYF. The V gene is TRBV7-2, the J gene TRBJ2-7; the match to TRBD2 covers 11 bases. Germline CDR1 is SGHTA and CDR2 is FQGNSA. This CDR3 is 14 amino acids long. Trimming at V came to 5 bases and at J to 3 bases, leaving 3 bases not matched to a gene. The complete variable domain, with remaining parts taken from reference TRBV7-2 and TRBJ2-7, reads GAGVSQSPSNKVTEKGKDVELRCDPISGHTALYWYRQSLGQGLEFLIYFQGNSAPDKSGLPSDRFSAERTGGSVSTLTIQRTQQEDSAVYLCASSPGTSGYEQYFGPGTRLTVT.

The chain uses TRBV5-4 and TRBJ2-3; 10 bases agree with TRBD2. The germline gives CDR1 SGHNT, CDR2 YYREEE (reference sequence). V lost 1 base to trimming and J lost 5 bases; unmatched junction nucleotides: 4. This CDR3 has 15 amino acids. CDR3 coding DNA: TGTGCCAGCAGCTTGCAGCGGGGGGGAGGAGATACGCAGTATTTT. It specifies CASSLQRGGGDTQYF.

The V call is TRBV28, the J call TRBJ2-6; 7 bases are a match to TRBD1. This CDR3 spans 18 amino acids. V lost 8 bases and J lost 0; bases outside the gene matches: 13. From germline, CDR1 is MDHEN and CDR2 SYDVKM. CDR3 amino acids: CASRSGQDDLSGANVLTF. The DNA of the CDR3 is TGTGCCAGCCGGAGCGGACAGGACGACCTCTCTGGGGCCAACGTCCTGACTTTC.

The CDR3 sequence: CASSQGVRGQETQYF. The DNA for the CDR3 is TGCGCCAGCAGCCAAGGGGTTAGAGGGCAAGAGACCCAGTACTTC. The chain has TRBV4-3 and TRBJ2-5; a weak D match, TRBD2 (5 bases). CDR1 LGHNA and CDR2 YSLEER come from the germline V gene. V lost 1 base, J lost 2 bases, and 11 bases lay in between. This CDR3 is built from 15 residues.

The V and J genes are TRBV18 and TRBJ2-1, with 9 bases matching TRBD1. CDR3 size: 18 residues. Germline CDR1 reads KGHSH; CDR2 reads LQKENI. After removal of 3 bases from V and 5 bases from J, the junction contained 14 bases not matched to a gene. DNA of the CDR3: TGTGCCAGCTCACCCTGGGGTTGCGGGACAGGGTACCACAATGAGCAGTTCTTC. Translating it yields CASSPWGCGTGYHNEQFF.

The J gene is TRBJ1-1, the V gene TRBV27; the match to TRBD1 covers 9 bases. V was pared by 6 bases and J by 4 bases, with 12 bases of the junction left unmatched. The CDR3 is made up of 16 amino acids. CDR1 is MNHEY, CDR2 SMNVEV, per germline (reference sequence). Here the CDR3 reads CASRPGQGTRGTEAFF. CDR3 bases: TGTGCCAGCAGGCCCGGACAGGGGACCCGGGGCACTGAAGCTTTCTTT.

About this clone itself: Other nucleotide sequences from this sample produce the same CDR3. The genes are TRBV5-1 and TRBJ2-7; no reliable D call. V lost 2 bases and J lost 2, with 14 bases in between. CDR3 length: 15 amino acids. Germline assignment: CDR1 SGHRS and CDR2 YFSETQ. As DNA, the CDR3 is TGCGCCAGCAGCTTAACCGGACGGCCCCCCTACGAGCAGTACTTC. Translated, it gives CASSLTGRPPYEQYF. The whole variable domain, remainder taken from reference TRBV5-1 and TRBJ2-7, is KAGVTQTPRYLIKTRGQQVTLSCSPISGHRSVSWYQQTPGQGLQFLFEYFSETQRNKGNFPGRFSGRQFSNSRSEMNVSTLELGDSALYLCASSLTGRPPYEQYFGPGTRLTVT.